One sample yielded the 7 T cell receptor beta chains listed below, sequenced in a study of cytomegalovirus exposure and HLA in healthy donors. Amplification used 60 Vbeta primers and 13 Jbeta primers. Assay used: immunoSEQ multiplex PCR; TCRdb lists only in-frame clones, some missing. The sample holds approximately 200,000 clones, 65% to 80% seen once. The sample taken for sequencing was PBMCs. These TCRs come from a man aged 25-40 years in good health and CMV-seropositive.

The chain employs TRBV18 and TRBJ1-1; 8 bases match TRBD1. Losses at the gene ends were 2 bases for V and 3 bases for J; bases not matched to a gene: 2. CDR1 is KGHSH and CDR2 is LQKENI in the germline V gene. This CDR3 has 14 amino acids. The CDR3 reads CASSPDRGDTEAFF. Written as DNA, the CDR3 is TGTGCCAGCTCACCAGACAGGGGAGACACTGAAGCTTTCTTT.

The V and J genes are TRBV11-2 and TRBJ2-7, with TRBD1 identical over 8 bases. The CDR3 is made up of 14 amino acids. Unmatched junction bases numbered 3, after V lost 5 bases and J lost 0 bases. In germline, CDR1 is SGHAT, CDR2 FQNNGV. This chain's CDR3 is CASSTTGGSYEQYF. The CDR3 nucleotides are TGTGCCAGCAGCACTACAGGGGGCTCCTACGAGCAGTACTTC.

The chain uses TRBV30 and TRBJ1-2, with 10 bases identical to TRBD1. The CDR3 runs to 12 residues. The J segment lost 4 bases and the V segment lost 5 bases, leaving 1 base of the junction unmatched. Germline assignment: CDR1 GTSNPN and CDR2 SVGIG (reference sequence). Here the CDR3 reads CAWGTGAYGYTF. DNA of the CDR3: TGTGCCTGGGGGACAGGGGCCTATGGCTACACCTTC. The complete variable domain, with remaining parts taken from reference TRBV30 and TRBJ1-2, reads SQTIHQWPATLVQPVGSPLSLECTVEGTSNPNLYWYRQAAGRGLQLLFYSVGIGQISSEVPQNLSASRPQDRQFILSSKKLLLSDSGFYLCAWGTGAYGYTFGSGTRLTVV.

The chain joins TRBV28 to TRBJ1-5, with D unclear. V was clipped by 5 bases and J by 0 bases, with 14 bases between them. Germline CDR1 and CDR2: MDHEN and SYDVKM. The CDR3 is 16 residues long. This chain's CDR3 is CASSTAHSNSNQPQHF. The CDR3 DNA reads TGTGCCAGCAGTACGGCGCACAGCAATAGCAATCAGCCCCAGCATTTT.

The chain has TRBV28 and TRBJ2-3; maybe TRBD1 (7 bases). The CDR3 loop spans 19 amino acids. The germline V and J ends were trimmed by 8 bases and 6 bases, with 33 bases remaining between them. CDR1 and CDR2 from the germline V gene are MDHEN and SYDVKM. Written as DNA, the CDR3 is TGTGCCAGCCGAAATGGGGGGACAGTTATTGTTCGCGGTCAGGATACGCAGTATTTT. This sequence encodes CASRNGGTVIVRGQDTQYF.

This rearrangement joins TRBV30 to TRBJ2-1; maybe TRBD1 (8 bases). In germline, CDR1 is GTSNPN, CDR2 SVGIG (reference sequence). The CDR3 extends over 15 amino acids. Trimming took off 5 bases at V and 6 bases at J, with 20 bases between the two ends. The chain's CDR3 is CAWGEGTGTFNEQFF. In DNA, the CDR3 is TGTGCCTGGGGGGAGGGGACAGGTACTTTCAATGAGCAGTTCTTC.

This chain uses TRBV19 with TRBJ1-5; 10 nucleotides align to TRBD1. The CDR3 sequence is 17 residues long. CDR1 is LNHDA, CDR2 SQIVND, per germline (reference sequence). The V and J ends lost 3 bases and 1 base, in that order; junction bases with no gene match: 6. The DNA for the CDR3 is TGTGCCAGTAGTATCCGACAGGGGGCATTAAGCAATCAGCCCCAGCATTTT. The encoded protein is CASSIRQGALSNQPQHF.